The entry that follows covers one T cell receptor beta chain sequence. It lacks a known antigen. Base qualities were left out, and no much larger clone turns up one base away. This sample stems from a study of human T cells and chemical hapten exposure (dated by TCRdb to about 2021). With regard to the full study: For sensitization, 2% DPC in acetone was applied to an approximately 2 cm by approximately 2 cm area of upper inner arm skin. Throughout the approximately 25-week study period, patients were also given weekly therapeutic DPC doses on the scalp. Patch testing was done on the upper back using Finn chambers containing 0.01% DPC, and results were scored after 6 days according to International Contact Dermatitis Research Group standards. Most of the patients in the cohort were female, and the cohort covered alopecia areata with under or over 50% scalp involvement, alopecia totalis and alopecia universalis. Libraries were pooled for sequencing, and variation in per-sample TCR yields was attributed mainly to small differences in library volumes within the pool. This study followed changes in the peripheral blood TCR repertoire in vivo during primary and secondary sensitization of alopecia patients to the hapten diphenylcyclopropenone (DPC). Blood samples were taken from patients before sensitization (week 0) and then at 2, 6 and about 24 weeks after DPC sensitization. About 27 alopecia patients gave blood for TCR sequencing at one to four time points (pre-sensitization, 2, 6 and 24 weeks).

The CDR3 spans 14 residues, from the cysteine through the phenylalanine. Only the CDR3 DNA stays, 42 bases, in frame from base 1. Relative to germline, V is 6 bases shorter and J is 0 bases shorter, with 11 bases between their ends. The paper as a whole reports these results and caveats: Patch test score correlated positively with the number of PT1 expanded TCRs, reaching significance at thresholds 8, 16 and 32 but not at 4. Repeated subsampling changed both the strength of the expansion versus patch-test correlation and the threshold at which the correlation became significant. Because all patients had alopecia, a presumed autoimmune disease, the immune response of the patients might differ from that of healthy individuals. Significantly more large CDR3 similarity clusters were formed by expanded TCRs than by pre-sensitization or healthy control sets, consistent with antigen-driven responses. DPC sensitization did not change how many TCRs were above 1 in 1000 frequency, and no evidence was found of alterations in global repertoire structure.

Libraries were constructed by RACE. The sequencer was a NextSeq 500. During library preparation, unique molecular identifiers were attached to individual cDNA molecules so that TCRs could be counted in a quantitative, reproducible way. For every blood RNA sample, sequencing covered both the TCR alpha and TCR beta chains. The authors processed their data as follows. Samples had a median of 95,638 TCRs, with a range from roughly 23,224 to 700,000. The Decombinator software suite was used to annotate the V, J and CDR3 of the TCR reads. To make PS versus PT1 abundance plots, every sample was subsampled to the same number of TCRs (28,000). TCRs were defined as expanded if absent before sensitization and observed at least eight times at the 2-week time point. TCRdb ran its own pipeline on the public reads, namely fastp trimming at Q25 and MiXCR clone calling, and kept in-frame beta chains. Here each entry gathers all rows of one CDR3 protein and keeps the most common genes and DNA. It is TCRdb's table, rather than the study itself, that gives the V and J calls and clone size. Here the sample has approximately 100,000 distinct CDR3 sequences; around 12% occur a single time. Together, the top ten hold around 1.6% of the sample.

Per the publication, the time point label means: pre-sensitization, week 0. This specimen's treatment or condition label, interpreted: therapeutic diphenylcyclopropenone sensitization with weekly scalp DPC. Blood at each patch-test visit was drawn before the patch test was applied. Patients were eligible if aged 18 to 70, diagnosed with alopecia and judged suitable for DPC therapy, and pregnant patients were excluded. Total RNA was extracted from unfractionated whole blood that had been collected in Tempus Blood RNA tubes. This receptor chain uses TRBV12-3 or TRBV12-4 and TRBJ1-1, with an unclear D gene assignment. Sequencing was performed on whole blood, taken in connection with sensitization to the hapten diphenylcyclopropenone (DPC). This sequence was found in a woman in her forties or fifties with alopecia areata. Some clones in this sample may be carry-over from other donors' samples. The nucleotides read TGTGCCAGCAGGAGGGTTCCGATGAACACTGAAGCTTTCTTT. This is translated as CASRRVPMNTEAFF.